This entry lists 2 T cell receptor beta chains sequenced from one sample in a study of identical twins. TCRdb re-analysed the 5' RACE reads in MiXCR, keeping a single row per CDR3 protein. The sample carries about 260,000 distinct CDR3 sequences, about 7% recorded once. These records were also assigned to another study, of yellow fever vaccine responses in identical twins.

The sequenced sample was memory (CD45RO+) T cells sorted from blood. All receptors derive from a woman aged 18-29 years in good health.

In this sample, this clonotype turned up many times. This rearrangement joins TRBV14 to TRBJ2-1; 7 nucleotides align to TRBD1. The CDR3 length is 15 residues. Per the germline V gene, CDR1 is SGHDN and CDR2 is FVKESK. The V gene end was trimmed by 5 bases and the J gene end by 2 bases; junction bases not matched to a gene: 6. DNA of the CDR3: TGTGCCAGCAGCAGAAACAGGGGCCCCTACAATGAGCAGTTCTTC. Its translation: CASSRNRGPYNEQFF.

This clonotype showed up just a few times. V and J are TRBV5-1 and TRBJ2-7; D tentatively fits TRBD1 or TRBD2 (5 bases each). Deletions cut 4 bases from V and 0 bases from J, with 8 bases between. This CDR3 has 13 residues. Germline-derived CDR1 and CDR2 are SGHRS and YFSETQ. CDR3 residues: CASSKGSSYEQYF. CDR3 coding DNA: TGCGCCAGCAGCAAGGGGAGCTCCTACGAGCAGTACTTC.